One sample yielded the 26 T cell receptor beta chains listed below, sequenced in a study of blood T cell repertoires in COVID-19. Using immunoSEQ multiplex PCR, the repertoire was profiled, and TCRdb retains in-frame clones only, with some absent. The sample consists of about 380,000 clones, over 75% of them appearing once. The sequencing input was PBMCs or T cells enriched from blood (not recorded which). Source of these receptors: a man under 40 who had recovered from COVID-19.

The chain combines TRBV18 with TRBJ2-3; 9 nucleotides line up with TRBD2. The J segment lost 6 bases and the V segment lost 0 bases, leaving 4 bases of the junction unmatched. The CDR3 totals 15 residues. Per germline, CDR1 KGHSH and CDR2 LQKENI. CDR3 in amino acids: CASSPPRGGTDTQYF. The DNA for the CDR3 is TGTGCCAGCTCACCACCGCGGGGGGGGACGGATACGCAGTATTTT. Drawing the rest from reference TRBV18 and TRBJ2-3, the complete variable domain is NAGVMQNPRHLVRRRGQEARLRCSPMKGHSHVYWYRQLPEEGLKFMVYLQKENIIDESGMPKERFSAEFPKEGPSILRIQQVVRGDSAAYFCASSPPRGGTDTQYFGPGTRLTVL.

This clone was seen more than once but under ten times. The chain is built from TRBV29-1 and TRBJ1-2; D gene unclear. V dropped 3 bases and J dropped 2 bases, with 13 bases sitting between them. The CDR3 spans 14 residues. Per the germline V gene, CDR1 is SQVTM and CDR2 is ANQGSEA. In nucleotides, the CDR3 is TGCAGCGTTGAGCTGCGAGGGAGGAACTATGGCTACACCTTC. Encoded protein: CSVELRGRNYGYTF.

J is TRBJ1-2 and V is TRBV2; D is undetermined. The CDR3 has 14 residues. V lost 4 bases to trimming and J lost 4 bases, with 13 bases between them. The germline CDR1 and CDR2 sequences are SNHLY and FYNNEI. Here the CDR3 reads CASSAVQSFYGYTF. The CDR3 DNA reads TGTGCCAGCAGTGCGGTACAGAGCTTCTATGGCTACACCTTC.

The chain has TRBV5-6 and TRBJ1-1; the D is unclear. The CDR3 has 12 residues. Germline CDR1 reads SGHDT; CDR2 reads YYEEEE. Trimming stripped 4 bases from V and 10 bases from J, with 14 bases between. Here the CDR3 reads CASSPGGSGAFF. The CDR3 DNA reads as TGTGCCAGCAGCCCCGGAGGGTCAGGAGCTTTCTTT.

CDR3: CASSRDRVLLDLGSPLHF. CDR3 bases: TGTGCCAGCAGCCGGGACAGGGTCCTCCTCGATCTAGGTTCACCCCTCCACTTT. This chain connects TRBV5-5 to TRBJ1-6; TRBD1 agrees at 9 bases. Germline V gives CDR1 SGHKS, CDR2 YYEKEE (reference sequence). V was clipped by 4 bases and J by 9 bases; unmatched bases: 17. This CDR3 contains 18 residues.

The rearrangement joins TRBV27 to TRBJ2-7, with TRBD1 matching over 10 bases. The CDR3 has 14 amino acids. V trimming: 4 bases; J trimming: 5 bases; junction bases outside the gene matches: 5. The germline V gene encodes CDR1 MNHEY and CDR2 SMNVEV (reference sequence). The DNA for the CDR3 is TGTGCCAGCAGTTACCTTGACAGGGGGCACGAGCAGTACTTC. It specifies CASSYLDRGHEQYF.

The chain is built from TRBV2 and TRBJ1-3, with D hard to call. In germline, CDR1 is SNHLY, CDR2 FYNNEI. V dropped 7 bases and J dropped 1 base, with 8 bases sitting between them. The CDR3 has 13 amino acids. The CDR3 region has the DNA TGTGCCAGCAAGCTCTCGTCTGGAAACACCATATATTTT. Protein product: CASKLSSGNTIYF.

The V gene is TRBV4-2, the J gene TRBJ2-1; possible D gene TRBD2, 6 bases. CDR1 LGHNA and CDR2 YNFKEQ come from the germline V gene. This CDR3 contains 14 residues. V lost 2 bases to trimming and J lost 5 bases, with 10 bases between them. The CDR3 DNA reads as TGTGCCAGCAGCCAAAGAGGCGGGAACAATGAGCAGTTCTTC. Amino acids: CASSQRGGNNEQFF.

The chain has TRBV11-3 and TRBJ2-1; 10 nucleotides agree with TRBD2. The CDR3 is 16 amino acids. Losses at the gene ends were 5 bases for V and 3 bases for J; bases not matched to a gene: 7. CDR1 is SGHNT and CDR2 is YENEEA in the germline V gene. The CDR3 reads CASSPLSGGHYNEQFF. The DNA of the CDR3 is TGTGCCAGCAGCCCGCTTAGCGGGGGGCACTACAATGAGCAGTTCTTC.

The CDR3 DNA follows: TGTGCCAGTAGTATAGTTAGAGCCGGCTATGGCTACACCTTC. Protein: CASSIVRAGYGYTF. This chain links TRBV19 with TRBJ1-2; D is undetermined. The CDR3 extends over 14 amino acids. The V end was cut by 1 base, the J end by 4 bases, with 10 bases between. CDR1 is LNHDA and CDR2 is SQIVND in the germline V gene (reference sequence).

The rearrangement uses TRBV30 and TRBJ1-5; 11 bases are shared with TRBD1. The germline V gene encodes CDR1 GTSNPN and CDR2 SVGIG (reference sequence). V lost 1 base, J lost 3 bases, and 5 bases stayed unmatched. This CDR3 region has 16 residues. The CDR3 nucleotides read TGTGCCTGGAGTGCCCGGACAGGGGGCAACAATCAGCCCCAGCATTTT. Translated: CAWSARTGGNNQPQHF.

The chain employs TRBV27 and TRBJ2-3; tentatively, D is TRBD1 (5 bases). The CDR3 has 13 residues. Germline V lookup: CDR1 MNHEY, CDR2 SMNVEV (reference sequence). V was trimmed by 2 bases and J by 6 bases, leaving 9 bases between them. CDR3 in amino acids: CASSLTGLDTQYF. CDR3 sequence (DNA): TGTGCCAGCAGTTTAACAGGATTGGATACGCAGTATTTT.

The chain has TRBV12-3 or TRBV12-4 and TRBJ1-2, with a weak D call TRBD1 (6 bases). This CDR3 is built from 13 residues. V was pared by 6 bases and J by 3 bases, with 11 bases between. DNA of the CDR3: TGTGCCAGCAGACCCACAGGGTACTATGGCTACACCTTC. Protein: CASRPTGYYGYTF.

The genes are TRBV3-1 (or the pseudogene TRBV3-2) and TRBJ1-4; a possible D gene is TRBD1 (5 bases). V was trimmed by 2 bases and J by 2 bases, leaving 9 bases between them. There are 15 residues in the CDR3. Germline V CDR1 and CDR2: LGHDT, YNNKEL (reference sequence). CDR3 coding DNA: TGTGCCAGCAGCCAAACTGGGGGGACTAATGAAAAACTGTTTTTT. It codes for CASSQTGGTNEKLFF.

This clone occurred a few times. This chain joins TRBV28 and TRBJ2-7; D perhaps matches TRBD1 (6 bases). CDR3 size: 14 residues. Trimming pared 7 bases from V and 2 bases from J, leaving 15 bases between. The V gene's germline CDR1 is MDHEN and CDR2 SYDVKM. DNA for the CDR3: TGTGCCAGCACCCGGGGACAACCACCCTACGAGCAGTACTTC. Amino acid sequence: CASTRGQPPYEQYF.

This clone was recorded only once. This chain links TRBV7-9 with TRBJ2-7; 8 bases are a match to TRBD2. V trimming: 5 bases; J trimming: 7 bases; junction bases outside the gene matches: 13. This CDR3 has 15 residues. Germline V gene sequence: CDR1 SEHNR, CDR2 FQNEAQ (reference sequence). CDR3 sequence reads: CASSRTPGGAGEQYF. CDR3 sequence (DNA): TGTGCCAGCAGCCGGACCCCGGGAGGGGCTGGGGAGCAGTACTTC.

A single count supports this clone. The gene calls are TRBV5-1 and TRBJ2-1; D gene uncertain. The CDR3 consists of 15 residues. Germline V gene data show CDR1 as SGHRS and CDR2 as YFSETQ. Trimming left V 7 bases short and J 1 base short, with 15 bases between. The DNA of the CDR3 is TGCGCCAGCTGGGCCGAGCCGAATTCCTACAATGAGCAGTTCTTC. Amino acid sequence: CASWAEPNSYNEQFF.

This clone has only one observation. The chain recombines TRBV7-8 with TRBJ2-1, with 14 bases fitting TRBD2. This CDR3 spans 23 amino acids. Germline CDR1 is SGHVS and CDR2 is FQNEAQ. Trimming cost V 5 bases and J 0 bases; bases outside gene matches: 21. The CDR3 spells CASSLLVVPRLAGGSSSYNEQFF. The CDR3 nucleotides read TGTGCCAGCAGCCTCTTAGTGGTCCCTCGACTAGCGGGGGGGTCTAGCTCCTACAATGAGCAGTTCTTC. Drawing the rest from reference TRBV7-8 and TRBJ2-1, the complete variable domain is GAGVSQSPRYKVAKRGQDVALRCDPISGHVSLFWYQQALGQGPEFLTYFQNEAQLDKSGLPSDRFFAERPEGSVSTLKIQRTQQEDSAVYLCASSLLVVPRLAGGSSSYNEQFFGPGTRLTVL.

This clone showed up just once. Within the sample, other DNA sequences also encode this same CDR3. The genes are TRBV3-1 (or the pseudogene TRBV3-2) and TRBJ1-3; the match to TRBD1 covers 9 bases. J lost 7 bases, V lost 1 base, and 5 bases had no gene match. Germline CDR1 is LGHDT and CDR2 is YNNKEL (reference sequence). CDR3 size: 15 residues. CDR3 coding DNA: TGTGCCAGCAGCCAAGTCTACAGGGGGCGGAACACCATATATTTT. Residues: CASSQVYRGRNTIYF.

CDR3 amino acids: CASSFTGVNTGELFF. The DNA of the CDR3 is TGTGCCAGCAGCTTTACAGGTGTAAACACCGGGGAGCTGTTTTTT. This chain links TRBV5-5 with TRBJ2-2, with a possible D match to TRBD1 (5 bases). V lost 2 bases to trimming and J lost 2 bases, with 10 bases between them. Germline V gene data show CDR1 as SGHKS and CDR2 as YYEKEE (reference sequence). This CDR3 region has 15 residues.

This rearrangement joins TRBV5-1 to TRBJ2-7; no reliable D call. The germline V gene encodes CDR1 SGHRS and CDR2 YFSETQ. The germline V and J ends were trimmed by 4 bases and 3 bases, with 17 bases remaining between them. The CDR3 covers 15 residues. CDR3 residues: CASSRHPPESYEQYF. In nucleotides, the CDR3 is TGCGCCAGCAGCCGCCACCCCCCGGAGAGCTACGAGCAGTACTTC.

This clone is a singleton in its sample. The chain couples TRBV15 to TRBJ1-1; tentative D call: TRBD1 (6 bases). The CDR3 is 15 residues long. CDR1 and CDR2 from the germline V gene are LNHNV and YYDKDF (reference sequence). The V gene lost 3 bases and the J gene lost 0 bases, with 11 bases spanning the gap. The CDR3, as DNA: TGTGCCACCAGCAGGCAGGGACAAATGAACACTGAAGCTTTCTTT. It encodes CATSRQGQMNTEAFF.

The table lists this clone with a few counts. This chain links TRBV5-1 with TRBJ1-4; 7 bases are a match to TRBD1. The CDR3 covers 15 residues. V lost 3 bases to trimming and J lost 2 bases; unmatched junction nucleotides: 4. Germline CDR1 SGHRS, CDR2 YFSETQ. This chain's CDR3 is CASSSGGATNEKLFF. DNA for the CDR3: TGCGCCAGCAGCTCAGGGGGTGCGACTAATGAAAAACTGTTTTTT.

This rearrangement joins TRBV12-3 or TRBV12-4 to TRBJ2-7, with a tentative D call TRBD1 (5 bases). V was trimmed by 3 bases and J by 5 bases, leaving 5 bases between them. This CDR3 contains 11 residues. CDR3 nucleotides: TGTGCCAGCAGTTTGGGGCACGAGCAGTACTTC. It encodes CASSLGHEQYF.

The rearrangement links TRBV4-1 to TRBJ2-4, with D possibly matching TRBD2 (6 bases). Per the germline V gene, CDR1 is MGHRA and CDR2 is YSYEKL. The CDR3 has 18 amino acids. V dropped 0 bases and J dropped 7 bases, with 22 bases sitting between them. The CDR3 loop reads CASSQDPRDSIGWNIQYF. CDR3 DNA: TGCGCCAGCAGCCAAGATCCCAGGGACTCTATCGGATGGAACATTCAGTACTTC.

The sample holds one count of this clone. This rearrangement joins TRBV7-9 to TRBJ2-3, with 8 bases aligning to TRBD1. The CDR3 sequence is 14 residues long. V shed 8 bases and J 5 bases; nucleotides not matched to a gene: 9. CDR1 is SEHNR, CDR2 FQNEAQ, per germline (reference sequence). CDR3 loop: CASGQGESVDTQYF. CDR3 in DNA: TGTGCCAGCGGACAGGGAGAGAGTGTAGATACGCAGTATTTT.